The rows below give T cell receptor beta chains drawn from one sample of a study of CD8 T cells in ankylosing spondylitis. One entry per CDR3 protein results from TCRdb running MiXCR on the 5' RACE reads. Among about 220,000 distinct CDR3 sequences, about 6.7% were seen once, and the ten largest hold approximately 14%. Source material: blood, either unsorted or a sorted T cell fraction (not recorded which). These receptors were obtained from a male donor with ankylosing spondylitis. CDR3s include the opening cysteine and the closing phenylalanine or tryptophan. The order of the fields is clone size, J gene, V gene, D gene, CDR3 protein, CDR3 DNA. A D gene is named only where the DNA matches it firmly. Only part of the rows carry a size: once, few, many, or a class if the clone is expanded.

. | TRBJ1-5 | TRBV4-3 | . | CASSQRMSNQPQHF | TGCGCCAGCAGCCAGAGGATGAGCAATCAGCCCCAGCATTTT
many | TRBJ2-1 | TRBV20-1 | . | CSASVRPAYNEQFF | TGCAGTGCTAGCGTTCGGCCCGCCTACAATGAGCAGTTCTTC
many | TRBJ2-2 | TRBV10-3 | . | CATTAGGVTGELFF | TGTGCCACGACTGCCGGGGGAGTCACCGGGGAGCTGTTTTTT
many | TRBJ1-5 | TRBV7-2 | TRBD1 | CASSATGISNQPQHF | TGTGCCAGCAGCGCGACAGGGATAAGCAATCAGCCCCAGCATTTT
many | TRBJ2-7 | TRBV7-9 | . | CASSDSTRSYEQYF | TGTGCCAGCAGCGACAGTACCCGCTCCTACGAGCAGTACTTC
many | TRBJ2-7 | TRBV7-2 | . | CASSLVSFYEQYF | TGTGCCAGCAGCTTAGTGTCGTTCTACGAGCAGTACTTC
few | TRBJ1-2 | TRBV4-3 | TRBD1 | CASSQGARGLGYGYTF | TGCGCCAGCAGCCAAGGAGCCAGGGGGCTCGGCTATGGCTACACCTTC
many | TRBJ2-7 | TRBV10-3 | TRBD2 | CAISSGSPLGEQYF | TGTGCCATCAGTAGCGGGAGCCCTCTGGGCGAGCAGTACTTC
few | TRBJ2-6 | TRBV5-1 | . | CASSLPSGANVLTF | TGCGCCAGCAGCTTGCCGTCTGGGGCCAACGTCCTGACTTTC
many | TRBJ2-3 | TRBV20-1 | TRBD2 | CSARVAGGPIPTDTQYF | TGCAGTGCTAGAGTAGCGGGAGGCCCGATCCCCACAGATACGCAGTATTTT
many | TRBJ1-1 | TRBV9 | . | CASSVAAGTEAFF | TGTGCCAGCAGCGTAGCTGCGGGCACTGAAGCTTTCTTT
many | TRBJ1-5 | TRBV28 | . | CASTSRGGDNSNQPQHF | TGTGCCAGCACCTCTCGAGGGGGGGACAATAGCAATCAGCCCCAGCATTTT
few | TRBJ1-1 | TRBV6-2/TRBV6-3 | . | CASSYRQNTEAFF | TGTGCCAGCAGTTACAGACAGAACACTGAAGCTTTCTTT
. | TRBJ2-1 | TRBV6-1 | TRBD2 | CASTKGRGPYNEQFF | TGTGCCAGCACGAAGGGGAGGGGCCCCTACAATGAGCAGTTCTTC
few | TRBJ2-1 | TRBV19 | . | CASTLSGIAYNEQFF | TGTGCCAGTACCCTTAGTGGGATCGCCTACAATGAGCAGTTCTTC
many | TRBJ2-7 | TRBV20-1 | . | CSARNRDFGYEQYF | TGCAGTGCTAGAAATAGGGACTTCGGCTACGAGCAGTACTTC
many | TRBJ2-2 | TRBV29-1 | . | CSVEVFDLGATVPNTGELFF | TGCAGCGTTGAGGTATTTGATTTGGGAGCTACTGTACCAAACACCGGGGAGCTGTTTTTT
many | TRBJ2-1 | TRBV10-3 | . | CAISDPGTPTGFYNEQFF | TGTGCCATCAGTGACCCTGGGACTCCAACAGGGTTCTACAATGAGCAGTTCTTC
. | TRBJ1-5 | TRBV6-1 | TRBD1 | CASSPQQGINQPQHF | TGTGCCAGCAGTCCCCAACAGGGGATAAATCAGCCCCAGCATTTT
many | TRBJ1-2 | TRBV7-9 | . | CASSFAGTYSNYGYTF | TGTGCCAGCAGCTTCGCTGGGACTTATTCTAACTATGGCTACACCTTC
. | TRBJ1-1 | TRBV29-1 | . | CSAKVGGTEAFF | TGCAGCGCTAAGGTGGGTGGCACTGAAGCTTTCTTT
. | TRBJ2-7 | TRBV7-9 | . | CASSQILFRQSSYEQYF | TGTGCCAGCAGTCAAATTTTGTTTAGACAGAGCTCCTACGAGCAGTACTTC
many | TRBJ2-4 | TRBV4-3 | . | CASSQGRGAASKNIQYF | TGCGCCAGCAGCCAAGGTCGAGGGGCGGCATCCAAAAACATTCAGTACTTC
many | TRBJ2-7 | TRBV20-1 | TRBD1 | CSARDRTGRTGEQYF | TGCAGTGCTAGAGACCGGACAGGGCGGACAGGCGAGCAGTACTTC
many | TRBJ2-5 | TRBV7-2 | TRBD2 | CASPWASGGKETQYF | TGTGCCAGCCCTTGGGCTAGCGGGGGTAAAGAGACCCAGTACTTC
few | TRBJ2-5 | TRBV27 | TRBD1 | CASSSRGRAVETQYF | TGTGCCAGCAGTTCCAGGGGGCGGGCGGTGGAGACCCAGTACTTC
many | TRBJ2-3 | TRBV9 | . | CASSGIADTQYF | TGTGCCAGCAGCGGTATAGCAGATACGCAGTATTTT